This T cell receptor (beta chain) originates from a study of cytomegalovirus exposure and HLA in healthy donors. Study results and caveats: Reports credit the classifier with highly specific, highly sensitive diagnosis of cytomegalovirus status. CMV serostatus stood as the only immune exposure information on hand. Previously analyzed data showed that most TCR beta V segments were productive at a frequency of about 87% or about 30%.

V was cut by 4 bases and J by 4 bases, with 16 bases left in between. CDR1 MDHEN and CDR2 SYDVKM come from the germline V gene. The CDR3 has 15 residues. The study ran its PCR with 60 Vbeta and 13 Jbeta primers. Data came from immunoSEQ multiplex PCR; TCRdb stores just in-frame clones and leaves some out. This sample yields fewer than 250,000 clones, of which roughly 77% are seen a single time; 1.5% to 2% belongs to the top ten. Details on this clone: Its antigen is not known.

This receptor was identified in a woman in her forties or fifties in good health and CMV-seronegative. Specimen: PBMCs. V is TRBV28 and J is TRBJ1-2; possibly TRBD1 for D (6 bases). CDR3 coding DNA: TGTGCCAGCAGTTCGTACGGACAGCCAAGCTATGGCTACACCTTC. Translated, it gives CASSSYGQPSYGYTF.